This TCR beta chain was observed in a study of T cells in Graves' hyperthyroidism and ophthalmopathy. Hyperthyroidism of Graves' type that showed no ophthalmopathy progression within 18 months was stable. Those patients with uncontrolled infection, other autoimmune disease, pregnancy or lactation were excluded. Amplified TCR beta CDR3 regions came from RNA transcripts. When the TCR CDR3 underwent first-round RT-PCR, the HTBI primer set was used. TCRdb reprocessed the multiplex PCR reads via MiXCR and lists one record per CDR3 protein. Of over 650,000 distinct CDR3 sequences detected, about 16% appear once; the ten largest clones hold around 7.7%. The CDR3 sequence is 13 residues long. V shed 5 bases and J shed 5 bases, with 9 bases lying between them. The germline CDR1 and CDR2 sequences are LNHDA and SQIVND (reference sequence). Notes on this clonotype: Antigen specificity is unknown.

Points from the study as a whole: Ophthalmopathy and stable hyperthyroidism were separated by a 13 V-J model.

This rearrangement joins TRBV19 to TRBJ1-4; D gene ambiguous. This TCR derives from a young man with Graves' hyperthyroidism. The sample was blood. CDR3: CASSLRENEKLFF. In DNA, the CDR3 is TGTGCCAGTAGTCTAAGGGAAAATGAAAAACTGTTTTTT.